This TCR beta chain was recorded in a study of OX40 agonist ivuxolimab in advanced cancers. Study summary: The study treated patients with ivuxolimab, an agonistic anti-OX40 (CD134) antibody. The group had a mean age of about 60 years, ranged from about 23 to 85, and was roughly 80% male. Allowance was made for prior anti-PD-1, anti-PD-L1 or anti-CTLA-4 therapy, and around 41% had some. Study observations and caveats: With doses of 0.1 to 3.0 mg/kg, CD4+ and CD8+ blood T cells had undergone clonal expansion by week 6.

TCRdb's copy holds only in-frame clones and misses some; the assay was immunoSEQ multiplex PCR. The repertoire holds fewer than 85,000 clones, with around four fifths as singletons. Regarding this clone: Its antigen is undetermined.

Per germline, CDR1 LGHNA and CDR2 YSLEER. The CDR3 consists of 18 residues. The V segment lost 0 bases and the J segment 12 bases; nucleotides outside the gene matches: 17. The chain is built from TRBV4-3 and TRBJ1-4; TRBD1 aligns across 9 bases. The sample was CD4+ or CD8+ T cells sorted from blood, taken in a trial of the OX40 agonist ivuxolimab. The receptor was isolated from an adult with an advanced solid tumor such as melanoma, head and neck, liver or kidney cancer. The chain's CDR3 is CASSQDPQGAARGGELFF. Here the CDR3 DNA reads TGCGCCAGCAGCCAAGATCCACAGGGGGCGGCCAGAGGGGGAGAACTGTTTTTT.